Listed below are T cell receptor beta chains from one sample, sequenced in a study of patients and donors after allogeneic stem cell transplantation. Via MiXCR, TCRdb re-called the RT-PCR reads, giving one row per CDR3 protein. The sample carries about 160,000 distinct CDR3 sequences, about 32% recorded once. Sequenced input: blood, either unsorted or a sorted T cell fraction (not recorded which). The receptors originated from a human donor who was either an allogeneic HSCT recipient or a stem cell or donor lymphocyte infusion donor (not recorded which). It is not recorded whose cells these are; they may come from a transplant donor. Both conserved end residues are part of each CDR3. A D gene is named only where the DNA matches it firmly. Rows may omit the clone size; those that give it use once, few, many or a size class.

>TRBJ2-3|once|TRBV2|.
CASSEGGGNTQYF
TGTGCCAGCAGTGAAGGAGGCGGGAATACGCAGTATTTT
>TRBJ2-2|.|TRBV27|TRBD2
CASKLAGDWTGELFF
TGTGCCAGCAAGCTAGCGGGAGATTGGACCGGGGAGCTGTTTTTT
>TRBJ2-4|.|TRBV5-1|.
CASSLGPSNIQYF
TGCGCCAGCAGCTTGGGGCCGAGCAACATTCAGTACTTC
>TRBJ2-5|.|TRBV6-2/TRBV6-3|.
CASSYPQGGQETQYF
TGTGCCAGCAGTTATCCGCAGGGGGGCCAAGAGACCCAGTACTTC
>TRBJ1-1|.|TRBV20-1|TRBD1
CSATLTGGATEAFF
TGCAGTGCGACGCTTACAGGGGGTGCGACTGAAGCTTTCTTT
>TRBJ1-2|.|TRBV29-1|.
CSVGRGNYGYTF
TGCAGCGTTGGAAGGGGGAACTATGGCTACACCTTC
>TRBJ2-3|.|TRBV5-1|TRBD2
CASSLAPSGRAVFQDTQYF
TGCGCCAGCAGCTTGGCTCCTAGCGGGAGGGCCGTTTTTCAAGATACGCAGTATTTT
>TRBJ2-3|few|TRBV4-3|.
CASSQDGRVTDTQYF
TGCGCCAGCAGCCAAGACGGGAGAGTCACAGATACGCAGTATTTT
>TRBJ1-4|few|TRBV12-3/TRBV12-4|.
CASSLGGDGEKLFF
TGTGCCAGCAGTTTAGGAGGGGATGGTGAAAAACTGTTTTTT
>TRBJ1-2|few|TRBV12-3/TRBV12-4|.
CASSFAPDTLNYGYTF
TGTGCCAGCAGTTTTGCCCCGGACACCCTTAACTATGGCTACACCTTC
>TRBJ2-1|few|TRBV5-1|.
CASSANRDGNEQFF
TGCGCCAGCAGCGCAAACCGAGACGGAAATGAGCAGTTCTTC
>TRBJ1-1|.|TRBV4-2|.
CASSQLVTPNTEAFF
TGTGCCAGCAGCCAATTGGTGACACCGAACACTGAAGCTTTCTTT
>TRBJ2-7|many|TRBV12-3/TRBV12-4|.
CASSSEYEQYF
TGTGCCAGCAGTAGCGAGTACGAGCAGTACTTC
>TRBJ1-6|many|TRBV9|.
CASSVEDSVMAPLHF
TGTGCCAGCAGCGTAGAGGACAGCGTGATGGCACCCCTCCACTTT
>TRBJ1-6|.|TRBV7-2|TRBD1
CASSYYTGEGSPLHF
TGTGCCAGCAGCTACTACACAGGGGAGGGTTCACCCCTCCACTTT
>TRBJ2-2|.|TRBV12-3/TRBV12-4|.
CASSPTHTGELFF
TGTGCCAGCAGTCCGACACATACCGGGGAGCTGTTTTTT
>TRBJ1-1|.|TRBV7-2|TRBD1
CASSLVAPGTGDWDDTEAFF
TGTGCCAGCAGCTTAGTAGCCCCCGGGACAGGGGATTGGGATGACACTGAAGCTTTCTTT
>TRBJ2-5|.|TRBV7-7|TRBD2
CASSLAGGFETQYF
TGTGCTAGCAGCTTAGCGGGAGGTTTTGAGACCCAGTACTTC
>TRBJ1-2|few|TRBV20-1|.
CSAAMGTQYYGYTF
TGCAGTGCTGCTATGGGGACGCAGTACTATGGCTACACCTTC
>TRBJ2-4|.|TRBV20-1|.
CSASTQNIQYF
TGCAGTGCTTCGACACAAAACATTCAGTACTTC
>TRBJ1-5|many|TRBV4-2|TRBD1
CASSQDYGQGEQPQHF
TGTGCCAGCAGCCAAGATTACGGGCAGGGGGAACAGCCCCAGCATTTT
>TRBJ1-1|few|TRBV15|.
CATSRVPDTNTEAFF
TGTGCCACCAGCAGAGTTCCAGACACGAACACTGAAGCTTTCTTT
>TRBJ1-2|.|TRBV5-5|.
CASSLYGGAFYGYTF
TGTGCCAGCAGCTTATACGGGGGCGCGTTCTATGGCTACACCTTC
>TRBJ1-6|few|TRBV4-1|.
CASSQGITVFGNSPLHF
TGCGCCAGCAGCCAAGGGATAACAGTATTCGGTAATTCACCCCTCCACTTT
>TRBJ2-1|few|TRBV7-8|TRBD2
CASSLTSGRGYEQFF
TGTGCCAGCAGCTTAACTAGCGGGAGGGGGTATGAGCAGTTCTTC
>TRBJ1-4|few|TRBV25-1|.
CASSEWSGKEKLFF
TGTGCCAGCAGTGAATGGTCCGGGAAGGAAAAACTGTTTTTT
>TRBJ1-4|.|TRBV12-3/TRBV12-4|.
CASRRVTNEKLFF
TGTGCCAGCAGGCGTGTAACTAATGAAAAACTGTTTTTT
>TRBJ2-1|few|TRBV18|.
CASSPGGTVNEQFF
TGTGCCAGCTCACCTGGAGGGACCGTAAATGAACAGTTCTTC
>TRBJ1-2|few|TRBV6-5|.
CASSWDKGYYGYTF
TGTGCCAGCAGTTGGGACAAGGGATACTATGGCTACACCTTC
>TRBJ1-4|.|TRBV28|TRBD1
CASSHAGGGNEKLFF
TGTGCCAGCAGTCACGCAGGAGGGGGCAATGAAAAACTGTTTTTT
>TRBJ1-2|few|TRBV4-3|.
CASSQRNRLGYGYTF
TGCGCCAGCAGCCAACGCAACAGGCTAGGCTATGGCTACACCTTC
>TRBJ2-4|few|TRBV6-5|.
CASSYGVVGAKNIQYF
TGTGCCAGCAGTTACGGAGTAGTGGGGGCCAAAAACATTCAGTACTTC
>TRBJ2-7|.|TRBV12-3/TRBV12-4|.
CASGVDGGSYEQYF
TGTGCCAGCGGGGTCGACGGCGGGTCCTACGAGCAGTACTTC
>TRBJ1-1|few|TRBV4-3|.
CASSQDWGGEPTEAFF
TGCGCCAGCAGCCAAGATTGGGGGGGGGAACCCACTGAAGCTTTCTTT
>TRBJ2-3|once|TRBV11-2|TRBD2
CASSSSGTQYF
TGTGCCAGCAGCTCTAGCGGTACGCAGTATTTT
>TRBJ2-1|.|TRBV9|.
CASSVAHEQFF
TGTGCCAGCAGCGTAGCCCATGAGCAGTTCTTC
>TRBJ2-7|many|TRBV29-1|TRBD1
CSVARDRDYEQYF
TGCAGCGTGGCGAGGGACAGGGACTACGAGCAGTACTTC
>TRBJ1-2|.|TRBV20-1|TRBD1
CSASIPGGHGYTF
TGCAGTGCTAGTATACCAGGGGGCCATGGCTACACCTTC
>TRBJ1-1|few|TRBV7-9|.
CASTSSRTEAFF
TGTGCCAGCACCTCGAGTCGCACTGAAGCTTTCTTT
>TRBJ1-6|.|TRBV28|.
CASSPGQSSSYNSPLHF
TGTGCCAGCAGCCCGGGGCAGTCGAGCTCCTATAATTCACCCCTCCACTTT
>TRBJ2-5|.|TRBV25-1|.
CARLKGDSSGAGQETQYF
TGTGCCAGACTCAAGGGCGATTCTTCCGGGGCCGGACAAGAGACCCAGTACTTC
>TRBJ2-7|.|TRBV29-1|TRBD2
CSVEGGVSGASYEQYF
TGCAGCGTTGAAGGTGGGGTTAGCGGGGCCTCCTACGAGCAGTACTTC
>TRBJ2-1|few|TRBV10-3|TRBD2
CAISAGSGRGSHEQFF
TGTGCCATCAGCGCCGGTAGCGGGAGGGGAAGTCATGAGCAGTTCTTC
>TRBJ2-3|.|TRBV7-9|.
CASFKLRALTDTQYF
TGTGCCAGCTTTAAGCTCAGGGCCCTCACAGATACGCAGTATTTT
>TRBJ1-2|few|TRBV7-3|.
CASSRGRGNYGYTF
TGTGCCAGCAGCCGCGGTAGGGGGAACTATGGCTACACCTTC
>TRBJ2-3|.|TRBV7-2|.
CASSFIAAEVDTQYF
TGTGCCAGCAGCTTCATAGCGGCCGAGGTGGATACGCAGTATTTT
>TRBJ1-5|many|TRBV6-5|TRBD1
CASSQNTGASNQPQHF
TGTGCCAGCAGTCAAAATACAGGGGCGAGCAATCAGCCCCAGCATTTT
>TRBJ1-4|few|TRBV4-2|.
CASSQEGRGRSNEKLFF
TGTGCCAGCAGCCAAGAGGGCAGGGGAAGGTCTAATGAAAAACTGTTTTTT
>TRBJ2-3|.|TRBV24-1|.
CATSDLFPDTQYF
TGTGCCACCAGTGATTTGTTTCCAGATACGCAGTATTTT
>TRBJ1-5|many|TRBV7-6|.
CASSLAPEGVRHF
TGTGCCAGCAGCTTAGCGCCTGAGGGTGTTAGGCATTTT
>TRBJ2-3|.|TRBV7-9|.
CASSSRWGPTDTQYF
TGTGCCAGCAGCTCGAGATGGGGACCCACAGATACGCAGTATTTT
>TRBJ1-1|few|TRBV30|TRBD1
CAWSLGQGNTEAFF
TGTGCCTGGAGTCTGGGACAGGGAAACACTGAAGCTTTCTTT
>TRBJ1-2|.|TRBV20-1|.
CSASVDYGYTF
TGCAGTGCTAGCGTGGACTATGGCTACACCTTC
>TRBJ1-1|many|TRBV27|.
CASSLLGRRTEAFF
TGTGCCAGCAGTTTATTAGGGAGGCGCACTGAAGCTTTCTTT
>TRBJ2-3|.|TRBV10-3|TRBD2
CAIRTPSGRTDTQYF
TGTGCCATCAGGACTCCTAGCGGGAGAACAGATACGCAGTATTTT
>TRBJ2-3|few|TRBV7-2|.
CASSNRGTSTDTQYF
TGTGCCAGCAGCAACCGGGGTACTAGCACAGATACGCAGTATTTT
>TRBJ2-1|.|TRBV7-8|.
CASSFSSALDYNEQFF
TGTGCCAGCAGCTTCTCTAGCGCGCTGGACTACAATGAGCAGTTCTTC
>TRBJ1-5|.|TRBV7-9|.
CASSLEPHGGPQHF
TGTGCCAGCAGCTTAGAACCCCATGGAGGGCCCCAGCATTTT
>TRBJ2-5|.|TRBV30|TRBD2
CAWGTSSETQYF
TGTGCCTGGGGGACTAGCAGTGAGACCCAGTACTTC
>TRBJ2-1|once|TRBV23-1|.
CASSHSGHNEQFF
TGCGCCAGCAGTCACTCCGGACACAATGAGCAGTTCTTC